Listed below are T cell receptor beta chains from one sample, sequenced in a study of blood T cell repertoires in COVID-19. Produced via immunoSEQ multiplex PCR; TCRdb's table is partial and in-frame only. In the table there are about 270,000 clones, 65% to 90% of which are singletons. The material sequenced was peripheral blood. The receptors here all came from a human donor in a cohort sampled during active COVID-19. Each CDR3 is given without its conserved first and last residue. Each record gives: CDR3 protein, V gene, J gene, CDR3 length, clone size. Not all rows give a size; the values are once, few, many and, for expanded clones, a class.

ASSQGEAAEQY,TRBV4-3,TRBJ2-7,11,.
ASSGVVPGSEAF,TRBV7-2,TRBJ1-1,12,.
ASSPPAESSYEQY,TRBV18,TRBJ2-7,13,.
ASSPPLRLASNTGELF,TRBV18,TRBJ2-2,16,few
ASRDSSRGSYNEQF,TRBV2,TRBJ2-1,14,.
ASSKKERETQY,TRBV2,TRBJ2-5,11,.
ASSPQTSGSGNNEQF,TRBV9,TRBJ2-1,15,.
ASSPNPGQSYGYT,TRBV27,TRBJ1-2,13,.
ASSWGTSGREKRF,TRBV9,TRBJ2-1,13,.
ASSHPPGQGSEKLF,TRBV3-1/TRBV3-2,TRBJ1-4,14,.
ASSLVTGTEAF,TRBV7-3,TRBJ1-1,11,.
ASGLSRDSSMNTEAF,TRBV2,TRBJ1-1,15,.
ASSARGQKYYEQY,TRBV25-1,TRBJ2-7,13,.
ASSSRRSARGPYEQY,TRBV28,TRBJ2-7,15,few
ASQTSGNTIY,TRBV19,TRBJ1-3,10,.
ASSAYGRAVGREQY,TRBV7-9,TRBJ2-7,14,.
ASSLSGGSSYEQY,TRBV27,TRBJ2-7,13,.
ASSQGGQVETQY,TRBV6-5,TRBJ2-5,12,.
ASLILFYGYT,TRBV6-5,TRBJ1-2,10,.
ASSLASWTGGSDTQY,TRBV5-1,TRBJ2-3,15,few
ASSYGAGELF,TRBV6-6,TRBJ2-2,10,few
ASNPIRNTEAF,TRBV6-6,TRBJ1-1,11,.
ASSQAGTSGNNEQF,TRBV4-1,TRBJ2-1,14,.
ATSRGPTGNPGAF,TRBV15,TRBJ1-1,13,once
ASSQLQGTEAF,TRBV18,TRBJ1-1,11,.
ASSPLFSGGLSYNEQF,TRBV27,TRBJ2-1,16,.
ASARVTNEKLF,TRBV6-5,TRBJ1-4,11,.
AIRTGKGDNSPLH,TRBV10-3,TRBJ1-6,13,.
SVSRDRRGDTEAF,TRBV29-1,TRBJ1-1,13,.
ASSLAQRAQH,TRBV28,TRBJ1-5,10,.
ASSLTPTNEQF,TRBV5-1,TRBJ2-1,11,.
SVARGSGYEQY,TRBV29-1,TRBJ2-7,11,.
ASSLQGVVAF,TRBV7-9,TRBJ1-1,10,.
AISESGTMSRYEQY,TRBV10-3,TRBJ2-7,14,.
SVLAGFGNEQF,TRBV29-1,TRBJ2-1,11,.
AISEPGDKNIQY,TRBV10-3,TRBJ2-4,12,.
ASSQETGGGKTQY,TRBV4-3,TRBJ2-5,13,.
ASGRGFDTQY,TRBV27,TRBJ2-3,10,.
ASTGTNTDTQY,TRBV6-5,TRBJ2-3,11,.
ASSSWRGLGGYT,TRBV6-2/TRBV6-3,TRBJ1-2,12,.
ASTSRPGVGSYEQY,TRBV28,TRBJ2-7,14,.
ASSLVAGTAETQY,TRBV11-2,TRBJ2-5,13,.
ASSLLTTGGSEQY,TRBV25-1,TRBJ2-7,13,.
ASRARVSVSGANVLT,TRBV2,TRBJ2-6,15,.
ASSVGQGETQY,TRBV9,TRBJ2-5,11,.